This is a list of T cell receptor beta chains from one sample in a study of cytomegalovirus exposure and HLA in healthy donors. Here immunoSEQ multiplex PCR was the method, and the copy in TCRdb shows in-frame clones only, minus some. The sample records around 63,000 clones, over 75% being singletons. The sequenced sample was PBMCs. The receptors originated from a man in his forties or fifties in good health and CMV-seronegative. Both conserved end residues are part of each CDR3.

CDR3 protein	V gene
CASSLDSTTRWAPLHF	TRBV11-2
CASSLKESVGRTEAFF	TRBV5-1
CASSLAGSSYNEQFF	TRBV5-1
CASSLVRGVNTGELFF	TRBV7-2
CANLYRGPSLYEQYF	TRBV5-1
CASSLGQGTTEAFF	TRBV5-4
CASSTRQGETHGYTF	TRBV19
CATSRGSAGRDYEQYF	TRBV15
CASRTGLNEKLFF	TRBV2
CATTANYNEQFF	TRBV18
CSVYRESSYNEQFF	TRBV29-1
CASSPPTSGAHNEQFF	TRBV5-1
CASSRGRDRGSYNEQFF	TRBV2
CASSEAGWGRGVGNQYF	TRBV2
CASSYLGTSGYNEQFF	TRBV7-6
CASSDDRWSPLHF	TRBV6-4
CASNPRTGGNYGYTF	TRBV2
CASTLVVSTDTQYF	TRBV6-1
CASSTRGLAGVHEQYF	TRBV27
CASSTTGEKLFF	TRBV19
CASSMRTGTNYEQYF	TRBV19
CASSEAGYWGYTF	TRBV6-5
CASRFNSGNTIYF	TRBV12-2
CASSSFDRVGVNTEAFF	TRBV7-9
CSSSLVVERRYNEQFF	TRBV7-9
CASSKDGSGSIGTGELFF	TRBV21-1
CASGLGGGTEAFF	TRBV12-5
CASSPGTGMSSYEQYF	TRBV13
CASTPGGGANVLTF	TRBV19
CASSLAPGQGGDTQYF	TRBV5-1
CASSYSQGGTGELFF	TRBV6-6
CASSAGTGKDEQYF	TRBV6-1
CASKGGGPYEQYF	TRBV6-1
CASSQGIGTGVNEQFF	TRBV11-2
CASSSSPALAGEETQYF	TRBV28
CASSRGGGLTYEQYF	TRBV25-1
CASTRTSGGETQYF	TRBV19
CASSYSATSGQNEQFF	TRBV6-5
CASSPTGEDTQYF	TRBV9
CASSYVQVSSYEQYF	TRBV6-6
CSVGGQSYEQYF	TRBV29-1